This T cell receptor beta chain is from a study of Ad26.COV2.S vaccination and SARS-CoV-2 variants. General study findings and limits: CD8+ and CD4+ T cells specific for spike reportedly responded with substantial breadth after vaccination.

Only in-frame clones appear in the TCRdb table, and some are missing; sequencing was by immunoSEQ multiplex PCR. The sample consists of fewer than 400,000 clones, 90% of them appearing once. In the case of this clone: Antigen unknown.

There are 15 residues in the CDR3. CDR1 MNHEY and CDR2 SMNVEV come from the germline V gene (reference sequence). The V end was cut by 6 bases, the J end by 1 base, with 15 bases between. Indicated treatment: some 20 received Ad26.COV2.S at low or high dose, single or two shots; about five received placebo; per-sample allocation not given. Collection of the samples took place on day 63 after the first injection of vaccine or placebo. The material was peripheral blood, obtained in a trial of Ad26.COV2.S vaccine versus placebo. The sequence came from a person aged 18-65 years who received the Ad26.COV2.S COVID-19 vaccine or a placebo. The chain combines TRBV27 with TRBJ1-1; possible D gene TRBD1, 6 bases. The CDR3 sequence is CASSTMGGGNTEAFF. DNA for the CDR3: TGTGCCAGCAGCACTATGGGAGGGGGGAACACTGAAGCTTTCTTT.